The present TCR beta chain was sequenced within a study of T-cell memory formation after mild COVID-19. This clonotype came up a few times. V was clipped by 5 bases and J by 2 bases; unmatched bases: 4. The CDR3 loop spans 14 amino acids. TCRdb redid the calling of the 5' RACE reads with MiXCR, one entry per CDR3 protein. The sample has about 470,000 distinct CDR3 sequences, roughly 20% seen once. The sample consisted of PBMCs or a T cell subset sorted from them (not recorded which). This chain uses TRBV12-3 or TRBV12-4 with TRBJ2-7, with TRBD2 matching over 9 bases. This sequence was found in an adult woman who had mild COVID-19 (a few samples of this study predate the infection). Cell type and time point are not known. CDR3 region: CASSTAGGTYEQYF. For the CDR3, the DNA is TGTGCCAGCAGTACAGCGGGAGGCACCTACGAGCAGTACTTC.